The subject of this entry is one T cell receptor beta chain. Authors' methods: By means of reference gene primer amplification, nucleated cell counts were estimated. Using immunoSEQ multiplex PCR, the repertoire was profiled, and TCRdb retains in-frame clones only, with some absent. Clonal size and the V and J genes are those of that table, whereas D and trimming came from the DNA. The table lists about 170,000 clones, around 90% of them singletons, with over 2% in the top ten. This sample is part of a study of blood T cell repertoires in COVID-19. Study overall: COVID-19 samples from acute and convalescent phases originated in the United States, Italy and Spain. Sample material is recorded as cDNA or gDNA derived from T cells, B-cell-depleted T cells, or PBMCs.

The receptor comes from a man aged 45-65 years who had recovered from COVID-19. What was sequenced was peripheral blood.

CDR3 residues: CASSPGLAYNEQFF. CDR3 bases: TGCGCCAGCTCACCGGGACTAGCCTACAATGAGCAGTTCTTC. The rearrangement joins TRBV4-3 to TRBJ2-1; 8 bases agree with TRBD2. V trimming: 8 bases; J trimming: 2 bases; junction bases outside the gene matches: 5. Germline CDR1 and CDR2: LGHNA and YSLEER. There are 14 residues in the CDR3.